The sequence of this T cell receptor (beta chain) was determined in a study of PD-1 blockade in classical Hodgkin lymphoma. V lost 5 bases and J lost 7; bases outside the gene matches: 10. Germline V CDR1 and CDR2: SGHNT, YENEEA. The CDR3 runs 17 residues. Relapses following autologous stem cell transplantation were seen in all patients, with brentuximab vedotin exposure varying. Study results and limitations: Undefined causes, possibly disease activity or prior therapy, underlie the repertoire differences. Nivolumab starters within 1 year of ASCT were excluded. Relative to healthy donors, newly diagnosed patients reportedly had lower baseline TCR diversity, which was reported as lower still in relapsed/refractory patients.

TCRdb's table, derived via immunoSEQ multiplex PCR, lists solely in-frame clones and lacks some. The sample has roughly 61,000 clones; around 90% are singletons. A remark on this clone: Its antigen remains unknown.

V and J are TRBV11-3 and TRBJ2-3; 15 bases are a match to TRBD2. The source material was peripheral blood mononuclear cells (PBMCs), sampled before the second cycle of nivolumab. This receptor was obtained from a human donor with classical Hodgkin lymphoma. CDR3 amino acids: CASSTGTSGRMGYTQYF. DNA of the CDR3: TGTGCCAGCAGCACCGGGACTAGCGGGAGGATGGGCTATACGCAGTATTTT.